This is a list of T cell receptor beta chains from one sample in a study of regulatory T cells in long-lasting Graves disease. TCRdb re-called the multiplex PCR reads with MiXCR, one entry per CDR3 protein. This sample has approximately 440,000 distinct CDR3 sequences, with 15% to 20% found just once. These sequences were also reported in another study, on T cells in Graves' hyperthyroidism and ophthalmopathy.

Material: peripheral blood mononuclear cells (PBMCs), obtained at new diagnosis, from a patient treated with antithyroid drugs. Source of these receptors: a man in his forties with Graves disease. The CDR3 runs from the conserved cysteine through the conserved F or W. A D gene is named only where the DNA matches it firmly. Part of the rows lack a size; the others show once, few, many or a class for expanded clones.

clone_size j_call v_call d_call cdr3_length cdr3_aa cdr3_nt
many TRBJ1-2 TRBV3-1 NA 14 CASSQDRFDYGYTF TGTGCCAGCAGCCAAGATCGGTTCGACTATGGCTACACCTTC
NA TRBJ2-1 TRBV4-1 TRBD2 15 CASSPGAGVYNEQFF TGCGCCAGCAGCCCCGGCGCGGGAGTGTACAATGAGCAGTTCTTC
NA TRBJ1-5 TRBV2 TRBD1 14 CASSQDRANQPQHF TGTGCCAGCAGCCAAGACAGGGCCAATCAGCCCCAGCATTTT
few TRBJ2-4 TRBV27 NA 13 CASSLYPKNIQYF TGTGCCAGCAGTTTATATCCCAAAAACATTCAGTACTTC
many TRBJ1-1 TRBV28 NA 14 CASRAGASNTEAFF TGTGCCAGCCGGGCAGGGGCTTCGAACACTGAAGCTTTCTTT
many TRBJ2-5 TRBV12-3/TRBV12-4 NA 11 CASSLSKTQYF TGTGCCAGCAGTTTATCGAAGACCCAGTACTTC
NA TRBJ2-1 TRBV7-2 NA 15 CASSRPAGGSNEQFF TGTGCCAGCAGCCGTCCGGCGGGCGGAAGCAATGAGCAGTTCTTC
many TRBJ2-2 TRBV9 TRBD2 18 CASSRAGTSLIGTGELFF TGTGCCAGCAGCAGAGCCGGGACTAGTTTAATCGGCACCGGGGAGCTGTTTTTT
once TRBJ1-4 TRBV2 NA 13 CACKATTNEKLFF TGTGCCTGCAAGGCAACAACTAATGAAAAACTGTTTTTT
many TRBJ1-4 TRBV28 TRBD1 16 CASSEQGAGTNEKLFF TGTGCCAGCAGCGAACAGGGGGCAGGGACTAATGAAAAACTGTTTTTT
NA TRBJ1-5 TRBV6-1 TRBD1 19 CASSPQWRQGKGSNQPQHF TGTGCCAGCAGTCCGCAATGGAGACAGGGGAAGGGGAGCAATCAGCCCCAGCATTTT
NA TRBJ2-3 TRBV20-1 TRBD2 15 CSAKLSGRGTDTQYF TGCAGTGCTAAACTTAGCGGGAGAGGCACAGATACGCAGTATTTT
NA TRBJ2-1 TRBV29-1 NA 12 CSSRWSYNEQFF TGCAGCTCTCGTTGGTCCTACAATGAGCAGTTCTTC
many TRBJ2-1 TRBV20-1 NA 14 CSITPAEAYNEQFF TGCAGTATTACCCCAGCGGAGGCCTACAATGAGCAGTTCTTC
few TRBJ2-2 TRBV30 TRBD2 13 CAWSTSGSGELFF TGTGCCTGGAGTACTAGCGGGAGTGGGGAGCTGTTTTTT
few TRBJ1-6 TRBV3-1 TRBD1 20 CASGSRQGHRLMVFDSPLHF TGTGCCAGCGGATCAAGACAGGGGCATCGTCTAATGGTTTTTGATTCACCCCTCCACTTT
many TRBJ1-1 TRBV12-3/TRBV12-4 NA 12 CASQWGNTEAFF TGTGCCAGCCAATGGGGGAACACTGAAGCTTTCTTT
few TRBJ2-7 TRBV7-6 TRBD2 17 CASSSGTSGIYSYEQYF TGTGCCAGCAGCTCGGGGACTAGCGGGATTTACTCCTACGAGCAGTACTTC
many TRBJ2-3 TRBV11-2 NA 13 CASSLRDSNTQYF TGTGCCAGCAGCTTACGGGACTCGAATACGCAGTATTTT
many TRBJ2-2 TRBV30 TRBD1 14 CAWIEGADTGELFF TGTGCCTGGATTGAGGGGGCGGACACCGGGGAGCTGTTTTTT
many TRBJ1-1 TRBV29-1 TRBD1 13 CSANRGQNTEAFF TGCAGCGCCAACAGGGGGCAGAACACTGAAGCTTTCTTT
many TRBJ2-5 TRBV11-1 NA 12 CASSFLQETQYF TGTGCCAGCAGCTTCCTTCAAGAGACCCAGTACTTC
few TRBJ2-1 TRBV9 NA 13 CASSVGPRNEQFF TGTGCCAGCAGCGTAGGTCCTCGCAATGAGCAGTTCTTC
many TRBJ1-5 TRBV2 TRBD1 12 CASNGQGPPQHF TGTGCCAGCAACGGACAGGGTCCGCCCCAGCATTTT
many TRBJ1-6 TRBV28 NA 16 CASSLGQVSYNSPLHF TGTGCCAGCAGTTTAGGTCAGGTCTCCTATAATTCACCCCTCCACTTT
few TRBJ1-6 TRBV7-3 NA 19 CASSSSGHLNRSSNSPLHF TGTGCCAGCAGCTCCTCTGGTCATCTTAATCGGTCTTCGAATTCACCCCTCCACTTT
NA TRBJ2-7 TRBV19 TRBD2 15 CASCSTGLAGSEQYF TGTGCCAGTTGTTCTACGGGACTAGCGGGCTCTGAGCAGTACTTC
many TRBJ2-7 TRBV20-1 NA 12 CSAGVNSYEQYF TGCAGTGCGGGGGTGAACTCCTACGAGCAGTACTTC
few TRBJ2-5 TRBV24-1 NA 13 CATSATRQETQYF TGTGCCACCAGTGCGACTAGACAGGAGACCCAGTACTTC
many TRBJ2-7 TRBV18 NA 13 CASQDTNSYEQYF TGTGCCAGCCAGGACACCAACTCCTACGAGCAGTACTTC
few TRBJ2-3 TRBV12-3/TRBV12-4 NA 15 CASSERGLDTDTQYF TGTGCCAGCAGTGAACGGGGACTCGACACAGATACGCAGTATTTT
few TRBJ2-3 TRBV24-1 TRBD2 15 CATSGTSGNTDTQYF TGTGCCACCAGTGGAACTAGCGGGAACACAGATACGCAGTATTTT
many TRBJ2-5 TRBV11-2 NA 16 CASSKETGTNRETQYF TGTGCCAGCAGCAAAGAAACCGGGACCAACCGCGAGACCCAGTACTTC
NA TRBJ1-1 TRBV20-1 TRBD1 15 CSAKSSGTAYTEAFF TGCAGTGCTAAAAGTTCCGGGACAGCCTACACTGAAGCTTTCTTT
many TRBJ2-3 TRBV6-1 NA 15 CASSYGPGLTDTQYF TGTGCCAGCAGCTATGGGCCAGGGTTGACAGATACGCAGTATTTT
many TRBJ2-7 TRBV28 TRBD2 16 CASSATGTRRVYEQYF TGTGCCAGCAGTGCCACCGGGACTAGAAGAGTTTACGAGCAGTACTTC
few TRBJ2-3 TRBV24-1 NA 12 CATSQGTDTQYF TGTGCCACCAGTCAGGGAACAGATACGCAGTATTTT
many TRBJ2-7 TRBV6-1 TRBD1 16 CASSTFGTGVSYEQYF TGTGCCAGCAGCACTTTCGGGACAGGGGTTTCCTACGAGCAGTACTTC
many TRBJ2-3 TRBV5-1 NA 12 CASSAEGSTQYF TGCGCCAGCAGCGCGGAAGGCTCAACGCAGTATTTT
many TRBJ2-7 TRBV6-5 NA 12 CASSYLNSEQYF TGTGCCAGCAGTTACTTAAATAGCGAGCAGTACTTC
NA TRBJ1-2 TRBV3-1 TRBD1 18 CASSQDGSGRGPLFGYTF TGTGCCAGCAGCCAAGATGGATCCGGGAGGGGGCCATTATTTGGCTACACCTTC
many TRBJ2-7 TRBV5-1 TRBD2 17 CASSSGLAGGPSHEQYF TGCGCCAGCAGCTCCGGACTAGCGGGAGGGCCGAGCCACGAGCAGTACTTC
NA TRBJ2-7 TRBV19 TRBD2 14 CASSTGGRTYEQYF TGTGCCAGTAGTACCGGCGGGAGGACCTACGAGCAGTACTTC
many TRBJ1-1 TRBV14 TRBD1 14 CASSQPGGNTEAFF TGTGCCAGCAGCCAGCCAGGGGGGAACACTGAAGCTTTCTTT
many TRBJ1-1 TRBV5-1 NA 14 CASSLYGGNTEAFF TGCGCCAGCAGCTTGTACGGGGGGAACACTGAAGCTTTCTTT
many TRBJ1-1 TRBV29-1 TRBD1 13 CSGNRGMNTEAFF TGCAGCGGAAACAGGGGCATGAACACTGAAGCTTTCTTT
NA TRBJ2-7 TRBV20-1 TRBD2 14 CSARETSGRYEQYF TGCAGTGCTAGGGAGACTAGCGGGAGATACGAGCAGTACTTC
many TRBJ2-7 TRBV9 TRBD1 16 CASSVVDRPSSYEQYF TGTGCCAGCAGCGTAGTGGACAGGCCGAGCTCCTACGAGCAGTACTTC